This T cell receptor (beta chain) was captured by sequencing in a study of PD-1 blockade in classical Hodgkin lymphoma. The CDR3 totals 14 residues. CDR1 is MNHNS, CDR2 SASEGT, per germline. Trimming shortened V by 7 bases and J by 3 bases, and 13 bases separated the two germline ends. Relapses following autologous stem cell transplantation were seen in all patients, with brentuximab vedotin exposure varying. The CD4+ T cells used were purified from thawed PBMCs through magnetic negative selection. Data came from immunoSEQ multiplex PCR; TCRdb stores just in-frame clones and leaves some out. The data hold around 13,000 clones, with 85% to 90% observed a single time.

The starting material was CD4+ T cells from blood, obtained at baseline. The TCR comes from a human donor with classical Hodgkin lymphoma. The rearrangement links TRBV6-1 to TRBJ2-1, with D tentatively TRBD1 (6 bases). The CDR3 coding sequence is TGTGCCAGCATCCGGGACACCAACTACAATGAGCAGTTCTTC. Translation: CASIRDTNYNEQFF.